This T cell receptor (beta chain) originates from a study of response to subunit inactivated influenza vaccine (dated by TCRdb to 2016 to 2019). As for the study more broadly: Deep quantitative profiling of the T cell receptor repertoire was used in the study to follow responses to a trivalent subunit inactivated influenza vaccine.

There are 14 amino acids in the CDR3, from cysteine to phenylalanine inclusive. The CDR3 DNA has 42 bases and is translated from base 1. CDR1 and CDR2 are drawn from the germline V gene (reference sequence): GTSNPN, SVGIG. V is trimmed back by 4 bases and J by 3 bases, and the junction contains 4 bases that no gene match accounts for. This clonotype was recorded a few times. The antigen this receptor binds is unknown. Base qualities were left out, and no much larger clone turns up one base away. Study-wide findings and limitations: The authors proposed that each seasonal influenza vaccination may bring in only a limited number of new T cells.

Library preparation employed RT-PCR. Sequencing relied on an Illumina HiSeq 2500. TCRdb ran its own pipeline on the public reads, namely fastp trimming at Q25 and MiXCR clone calling, and kept in-frame beta chains. A single entry per CDR3 protein holds the most common genes and DNA from its merged rows. This sample gives around 520,000 distinct CDR3 sequences in total; 25% of them show up just once. 1.5% to 2% of the sample comes from the top ten. The receptor was derived from a man between 50 and 59 years old who received an inactivated influenza vaccine. Donor details come from another sample of the same person, matched by shared clones. The chain uses TRBV30 and TRBJ2-3, with 10 bases in between that match TRBD1. Source: CD4+ T cells sorted from PBMCs, taken more than 4 days after vaccination. The CDR3 region: CAWNGGQGTDTQYF. The nucleotides are TGTGCCTGGAATGGGGGACAGGGGACAGATACGCAGTATTTT.